These T cell receptor beta chains were read from a single sample in a study of patients and donors after allogeneic stem cell transplantation. MiXCR, run by TCRdb on the RT-PCR reads, gives a single entry per CDR3 protein. The data contain about 160,000 distinct CDR3 sequences, 25% to 35% of them seen just once; the ten biggest clones take up 3.2%. Sequencing was performed on blood, either unsorted or a sorted T cell fraction (not recorded which). The source of these receptors is a human donor who was either an allogeneic HSCT recipient or a stem cell or donor lymphocyte infusion donor (not recorded which). It is not recorded whose cells these are; they may come from a transplant donor. Both conserved end residues are part of each CDR3. The order of the fields is D gene, clone size, J gene, V gene, CDR3 DNA, CDR3 protein. D genes are given only for firm matches. Clone size is given for some rows only: seen once, a few or many times, or a class if the clone is expanded.

d_gene: TRBD2
abundance: few
j_gene: TRBJ2-7
v_gene: TRBV20-1
CDR3nt: TGCAGTGCCTCTAGCGGGAGGACCTACGAGCAGTACTTC
CDR3aa: CSASSGRTYEQYF

d_gene: -
abundance: -
j_gene: TRBJ1-1
v_gene: TRBV29-1
CDR3nt: TGCAGCGTTGAGCGAGGGGTTTACACTGAAGCTTTCTTT
CDR3aa: CSVERGVYTEAFF

d_gene: TRBD1
abundance: -
j_gene: TRBJ2-7
v_gene: TRBV3-1
CDR3nt: TGTGCCAGCAGCCAAGCTGGGACAGGCCGAGGCGAGCAGTACTTC
CDR3aa: CASSQAGTGRGEQYF

d_gene: -
abundance: -
j_gene: TRBJ2-7
v_gene: TRBV20-1
CDR3nt: TGCAGTGCTGCCCCCGGGGACTACGAGCAGTACTTC
CDR3aa: CSAAPGDYEQYF

d_gene: -
abundance: -
j_gene: TRBJ2-5
v_gene: TRBV27
CDR3nt: TGTGCCAGCAGCGTTAGACTAACCCTACAAGAGACCCAGTACTTC
CDR3aa: CASSVRLTLQETQYF

d_gene: TRBD2
abundance: -
j_gene: TRBJ2-7
v_gene: TRBV12-5
CDR3nt: TGTGCTAGTGGTCCTAGCGGGAGTGGCTACGAGCAGTACTTC
CDR3aa: CASGPSGSGYEQYF

d_gene: -
abundance: few
j_gene: TRBJ2-3
v_gene: TRBV10-3
CDR3nt: TGTGCCATCCAGAGGGAGGGGGCGTCAGATACGCAGTATTTT
CDR3aa: CAIQREGASDTQYF

d_gene: -
abundance: -
j_gene: TRBJ2-3
v_gene: TRBV12-3/TRBV12-4
CDR3nt: TGTGCCAGTTGGCCAAGCACAGATACGCAGTATTTT
CDR3aa: CASWPSTDTQYF

d_gene: TRBD2
abundance: -
j_gene: TRBJ2-3
v_gene: TRBV12-5
CDR3nt: TGTGCTAGTGGTTTGTGGTGGGGCGGGAGGCCCCCGGATACGCAGTATTTT
CDR3aa: CASGLWWGGRPPDTQYF

d_gene: -
abundance: -
j_gene: TRBJ2-1
v_gene: TRBV9
CDR3nt: TGTGCCAGCAGCGCGGGACCCCCAAGATACAATGAGCAGTTCTTC
CDR3aa: CASSAGPPRYNEQFF

d_gene: -
abundance: few
j_gene: TRBJ2-5
v_gene: TRBV18
CDR3nt: TGTGCCAGCTCACCACCCCAGGGGTTGAAAGAGACCCAGTACTTC
CDR3aa: CASSPPQGLKETQYF

d_gene: -
abundance: -
j_gene: TRBJ1-6
v_gene: TRBV18
CDR3nt: TGTGCCAGCTCACCACGGGAGGCTCCTAATTCACCCCTCCACTTT
CDR3aa: CASSPREAPNSPLHF

d_gene: -
abundance: -
j_gene: TRBJ2-5
v_gene: TRBV4-2
CDR3nt: TGTGCCAGCAGCCACGATCCACAAGAGACCCAGTACTTC
CDR3aa: CASSHDPQETQYF

d_gene: TRBD1
abundance: -
j_gene: TRBJ1-5
v_gene: TRBV27
CDR3nt: TGTGCCAGCAGTAGCAGGGGGGATTATAGCAATCAGCCCCAGCATTTT
CDR3aa: CASSSRGDYSNQPQHF

d_gene: -
abundance: few
j_gene: TRBJ1-5
v_gene: TRBV4-1
CDR3nt: TGCGCCAGCAGCCAAGAGCAGGGTAATCAGCCCCAGCATTTT
CDR3aa: CASSQEQGNQPQHF

d_gene: -
abundance: -
j_gene: TRBJ2-7
v_gene: TRBV5-4
CDR3nt: TGTGCCAGCAGCTCCCGAGCGGGTGCCTACGAGCAGTACTTC
CDR3aa: CASSSRAGAYEQYF

d_gene: TRBD2
abundance: few
j_gene: TRBJ2-3
v_gene: TRBV7-8
CDR3nt: TGTGCCAGCAGCTTAGCCCTAGGACTAGCCGCGAGCACAGATACGCAGTATTTT
CDR3aa: CASSLALGLAASTDTQYF